These 18 T cell receptor beta chains were all obtained from the same sample, sequenced in a study of T-cell memory formation after mild COVID-19. One entry per CDR3 protein results from TCRdb running MiXCR on the 5' RACE reads. The sample has roughly 610,000 distinct CDR3 sequences; 15% to 20% are singletons. Sequencing input: PBMCs or a T cell subset sorted from them (not recorded which). The source is an adult woman who had mild COVID-19 (a few samples of this study predate the infection). Cell type and time point are not known.

The chain recombines TRBV29-1 with TRBJ2-3; weak D call: TRBD2 (5 bases). CDR1 and CDR2 (germline): SQVTM, ANQGSEA. The CDR3 spans 14 residues. Trimming left V 4 bases short and J 0 bases short, with 11 bases between. CDR3 residues: CSVGEISSTDTQYF. The CDR3 DNA reads as TGCAGCGTTGGGGAGATTAGCAGCACAGATACGCAGTATTTT.

The genes are TRBV5-1 and TRBJ1-2, with TRBD1 matching 7 bases. The CDR3 totals 18 residues. Germline CDR1 reads SGHRS; CDR2 reads YFSETQ. V shed 0 bases and J 0 bases; nucleotides not matched to a gene: 11. The CDR3 reads CASSLVRSGGQSNYGYTF. The CDR3 nucleotides read TGCGCCAGCAGCTTGGTCCGGTCTGGGGGACAGTCTAACTATGGCTACACCTTC.

This clonotype occurred a few times. The V and J genes are TRBV7-2 and TRBJ2-1, with D possibly called TRBD1 or TRBD2 (5 bases each). Germline V lookup: CDR1 SGHTA, CDR2 FQGNSA. CDR3 length: 14 amino acids. Trimming took off 5 bases at V and 3 bases at J, with 11 bases between the two ends. The CDR3 sequence is CASSLGVNYNEQFF. The CDR3 coding sequence is TGTGCCAGCAGCCTGGGGGTAAACTACAATGAGCAGTTCTTC.

There are many counts of this clonotype. The V and J genes are TRBV5-5 and TRBJ2-7; 9 nucleotides agree with TRBD1. Germline loops: CDR1 SGHKS, CDR2 YYEKEE (reference sequence). The CDR3 runs 14 residues. Trimming cost V 4 bases and J 7 bases; bases outside gene matches: 9. The CDR3 loop is CASSRGTGIGEQYF. The CDR3 DNA reads TGTGCCAGCAGCCGAGGGACAGGGATCGGGGAGCAGTACTTC.

This clonotype was seen a handful of times. The chain joins TRBV29-1 to TRBJ2-1, with 10 bases identical to TRBD2. This CDR3 spans 16 amino acids. The germline gives CDR1 SQVTM, CDR2 ANQGSEA. V lost 1 base, J lost 0 bases, and 3 bases stayed unmatched. The CDR3 loop reads CSVEGLAGDSYNEQFF. In DNA form, the CDR3 reads TGCAGCGTTGAAGGGCTAGCGGGAGACTCCTACAATGAGCAGTTCTTC.

The V gene is TRBV3-1, the J gene TRBJ1-1; the match to TRBD1 covers 12 bases. The J segment lost 0 bases and the V segment lost 4 bases, leaving 3 bases of the junction unmatched. The CDR3 is made up of 16 amino acids. Germline values: CDR1 LGHDT, CDR2 YNNKEL (reference sequence). The CDR3: CASSPGQGAMNTEAFF. The CDR3 coding sequence is TGTGCCAGCAGCCCGGGACAGGGGGCCATGAACACTGAAGCTTTCTTT.

The chain combines TRBV11-1 with TRBJ2-7; 7 bases map to TRBD2. CDR3 length equals 14 residues. The V gene's germline CDR1 is SGHAT and CDR2 FQDESV (reference sequence). The V segment lost 2 bases and the J segment 2 bases; nucleotides outside the gene matches: 3. CDR3 nucleotide sequence: TGTGCCAGCAGCTTAACGCGGGAGACCTACGAGCAGTACTTC. This encodes CASSLTRETYEQYF.

This clonotype has a count of ten or more. The chain uses TRBV7-3 and TRBJ1-1; the D is unclear. Germline V gene sequence: CDR1 SGHTA, CDR2 FQGTGA. The CDR3 consists of 13 residues. Trimming took 4 bases from V and 5 from J, leaving 11 bases between them. The CDR3 sequence is CASSYYSETEAFF. DNA of the CDR3: TGTGCCAGCAGCTATTACAGTGAAACTGAAGCTTTCTTT.

The chain carries TRBV5-1 and TRBJ2-7; tentatively, D is TRBD2 (6 bases). This CDR3 is 14 amino acids long. Per the germline V gene, CDR1 is SGHRS and CDR2 is YFSETQ. The ends were cut back, 0 bases at V and 4 bases at J, with 11 bases in the middle. The CDR3 sequence: CASSLVLAGYEQYF. The CDR3 DNA reads TGCGCCAGCAGCTTGGTACTAGCTGGGTACGAGCAGTACTTC.

There are a few counts of this clonotype. The V and J genes are TRBV7-6 and TRBJ1-1; D not certain. The V gene lost 3 bases and the J gene lost 0 bases, with 8 bases spanning the gap. Germline CDR1 is SGHVS and CDR2 is FNYEAQ. This CDR3 region has 14 residues. CDR3 in DNA: TGTGCCAGCAGCTTGACTGCAGTGAACACTGAAGCTTTCTTT. Translated: CASSLTAVNTEAFF.

This chain joins TRBV29-1 and TRBJ2-3; 10 bases fit TRBD1. CDR3 length: 15 residues. Germline V lookup: CDR1 SQVTM, CDR2 ANQGSEA. The ends lost 5 bases at V and 2 bases at J; junction bases unmatched: 7. The DNA for the CDR3 is TGCAGCGTTCAGCGACAGGGGGCCGACACAGATACGCAGTATTTT. The encoded protein is CSVQRQGADTDTQYF.

This chain uses TRBV10-3 with TRBJ2-1; D might be TRBD2 (5 bases). Germline CDR1 reads ENHRY; CDR2 reads SYGVKD. Trimming took off 4 bases at V and 5 bases at J, with 9 bases between the two ends. CDR3 length: 13 amino acids. CDR3 residues: CAISGYGDNEQFF. The CDR3 DNA reads TGTGCCATCAGTGGGTACGGGGACAATGAGCAGTTCTTC.

This clonotype was seen only a few times. The chain uses TRBV24-1 and TRBJ2-1, with D tentatively TRBD2 (5 bases). V lost 1 base and J 6 bases, leaving 6 bases between the germline ends. Per the germline V gene, CDR1 is KGHDR and CDR2 is SFDVKD. The CDR3 totals 13 residues. CDR3 loop: CATSDFGSNEQFF. In DNA, the CDR3 is TGTGCCACCAGTGATTTTGGGAGCAATGAGCAGTTCTTC.

The sample holds many counts of this clonotype. The J gene is TRBJ1-6, the V gene TRBV7-2; the D is unclear. CDR3 size: 15 residues. The V end was cut by 3 bases, the J end by 6 bases, with 12 bases between. Germline V gives CDR1 SGHTA, CDR2 FQGNSA. The CDR3 loop reads CASSFSGLANSPLHF. CDR3 sequence (DNA): TGTGCCAGCAGCTTTTCAGGACTGGCTAATTCACCCCTCCACTTT.

In this sample, this clonotype turned up a few times. The V call is TRBV19, the J call TRBJ2-7, with D tentatively TRBD1 or TRBD2 (5 bases each). Between the trimmed V and J ends, which lost 3 bases and 0 bases, there was a span of 9 bases. The germline V gene has CDR1 LNHDA and CDR2 SQIVND (reference sequence). This CDR3 has 14 residues. CDR3 loop: CASSIGTFSYEQYF. In nucleotides, the CDR3 is TGTGCCAGTAGTATCGGGACGTTCTCCTACGAGCAGTACTTC.

The chain has TRBV18 and TRBJ2-7; TRBD1 matches 8 bases. Germline V gene data show CDR1 as KGHSH and CDR2 as LQKENI. The CDR3 covers 15 residues. V lost 0 bases to trimming and J lost 7 bases; unmatched junction nucleotides: 8. The CDR3: CASSPPNRGSGEQYF. CDR3 in DNA: TGTGCCAGCTCACCACCGAACAGGGGGTCTGGGGAGCAGTACTTC.

V is TRBV7-9 and J is TRBJ2-4, with D hard to call. Germline V gene lookup returns CDR1 SEHNR and CDR2 FQNEAQ (reference sequence). The CDR3 contains 14 residues. The ends were cut back, 1 base at V and 1 base at J, with 5 bases in the middle. CDR3 nucleotide sequence: TGTGCCAGCAGCTTAGACGGGGCCAAAAACATTCAGTACTTC. It specifies CASSLDGAKNIQYF.

Only a few counts were recorded for this clonotype. The chain employs TRBV27 and TRBJ2-3; 12 bases fit TRBD2. V dropped 5 bases and J dropped 2; count of bases not matched to a gene: 11. Germline V gene sequence: CDR1 MNHEY, CDR2 SMNVEV (reference sequence). The CDR3 is 18 amino acids. Here the CDR3 reads CASSRRPTSGGTTDTQYF. The CDR3 DNA follows: TGTGCCAGCAGTCGCCGCCCTACTAGCGGGGGGACCACAGATACGCAGTATTTT.